The rows below give T cell receptor beta chains drawn from one sample of a study of T cells in Graves' hyperthyroidism and ophthalmopathy. TCRdb re-analysed the multiplex PCR reads in MiXCR, keeping a single row per CDR3 protein. The profile shows 490,000 or so distinct CDR3 sequences, roughly 45% of them singletons. Sequences were obtained from peripheral blood or thyroid tissue (not recorded which). These receptors came from an adult woman with Graves' disease, either hyperthyroidism or ophthalmopathy (not recorded which). Both conserved end residues are part of each CDR3. Fields, in order: clone size, J gene, V gene, D gene, CDR3 protein, CDR3 DNA. The D gene is left open where the match is weak. Clone size, where shown, is once, few, many, or a class for clones that have expanded.

>.|TRBJ2-5|TRBV20-1|.
CSARGGGGGYQETQYF
TGCAGTGCTAGAGGAGGAGGAGGGGGCTACCAAGAGACCCAGTACTTC
>.|TRBJ1-1|TRBV7-8|.
CASSFILRGGAGTEAFF
TGTGCCAGCAGCTTTATTCTCCGGGGGGGGGCGGGCACTGAAGCTTTCTTT
>.|TRBJ1-6|TRBV2|.
CASSSLGSPLHF
TGTGCCAGCAGTTCCCTTGGATCACCCCTCCACTTT
>many|TRBJ2-5|TRBV5-1|.
CASTTASGATETQYF
TGCGCCAGCACCACTGCGAGTGGGGCGACGGAGACCCAGTACTTC
>.|TRBJ1-3|TRBV10-2|.
CASRSGVVGDTIYF
TGCGCCAGCAGATCGGGAGTAGTAGGTGACACCATATATTTT
>many|TRBJ2-7|TRBV7-2|.
CASSPSGPAGEQYF
TGTGCCAGCAGCCCCTCGGGACCCGCCGGCGAGCAGTACTTC
>.|TRBJ2-5|TRBV4-1|TRBD1
CASSQDIGTAEETQYF
TGCGCCAGCAGCCAAGATATAGGGACAGCCGAAGAGACCCAGTACTTC
>few|TRBJ2-6|TRBV7-8|.
CASSLGLDSGANVLTF
TGTGCCAGCAGCTTAGGTTTGGACTCTGGGGCCAACGTCCTGACTTTC
>.|TRBJ1-4|TRBV7-9|.
CASSHRGAANEKLFF
TGTGCCAGCAGCCACCGGGGGGCTGCTAATGAAAAACTGTTTTTT
>many|TRBJ1-1|TRBV20-1|.
CSAKRPTGLLEAFF
TGCAGTGCAAAAAGGCCTACAGGGCTCCTTGAAGCTTTCTTT
>.|TRBJ1-2|TRBV5-6|.
CASSVQGSNGYTF
TGTGCCAGCAGCGTTCAGGGTTCCAATGGCTACACCTTC
>few|TRBJ1-2|TRBV7-9|.
CASSPPQSSGYTF
TGTGCCAGCAGCCCTCCGCAAAGCTCTGGCTACACCTTC
>.|TRBJ2-7|TRBV7-9|.
CASSLARPEDEQYF
TGTGCCAGCAGCCTCGCCAGGCCGGAGGACGAGCAGTACTTC
>.|TRBJ1-2|TRBV7-2|.
CASSFGTRGYTF
TGTGCCAGCAGCTTCGGGACGAGGGGCTACACCTTC
>few|TRBJ1-1|TRBV11-3|.
CASSSRGDLQGEAFF
TGTGCCAGCAGCTCGAGGGGGGACCTCCAGGGTGAAGCTTTCTTT
>.|TRBJ1-6|TRBV4-1|.
CASSQGGENSPLHF
TGCGCCAGCAGCCAGGGGGGGGAGAATTCACCCCTCCACTTT
>.|TRBJ2-2|TRBV19|.
CASRIGSTGELFF
TGTGCCAGTAGAATCGGGAGTACCGGGGAGCTGTTTTTT
>few|TRBJ1-1|TRBV7-2|.
CASSPVEAFF
TGTGCCAGCAGCCCTGTCGAAGCTTTCTTT
>.|TRBJ1-6|TRBV6-5|TRBD1
CASSYSRTGRQSSYNSPLHF
TGTGCCAGCAGTTACTCCAGGACAGGGCGCCAGAGCTCCTATAATTCACCCCTCCACTTT
>many|TRBJ2-5|TRBV7-9|TRBD1
CASSPRTGTPQETQYF
TGTGCCAGCAGCCCCCGGACAGGTACGCCCCAAGAGACCCAGTACTTC
>many|TRBJ2-5|TRBV11-2|.
CASSQLGGPSPQETQYF
TGTGCCAGCAGCCAACTAGGGGGGCCCAGCCCCCAAGAGACCCAGTACTTC
>.|TRBJ1-1|TRBV29-1|.
CSASDNRAFF
TGCAGCGCCTCCGATAATCGAGCTTTCTTT
>many|TRBJ1-2|TRBV12-3/TRBV12-4|TRBD1
CASSPAWGQPNYGYTF
TGTGCCAGCAGTCCGGCGTGGGGACAGCCTAACTATGGCTACACCTTC
>.|TRBJ2-5|TRBV11-2|TRBD1
CASSPSDRGGTQYF
TGTGCCAGCAGCCCATCTGACAGGGGTGGGACCCAGTACTTC
>few|TRBJ2-2|TRBV28|.
CATQMASTGELFF
TGTGCCACCCAAATGGCGTCCACCGGGGAGCTGTTTTTT
>once|TRBJ1-5|TRBV20-1|TRBD1
CSASRQGRGNQPQHF
TGCAGTGCTTCACGACAGGGAAGGGGCAATCAGCCCCAGCATTTT
>.|TRBJ1-2|TRBV29-1|.
CSVATGTGLSGTF
.
>.|TRBJ1-2|TRBV19|.
CASSMQSDYGFTF
TGTGCCAGTAGTATGCAGTCCGACTATGGCTTCACCTTC
>.|TRBJ2-5|TRBV25-1|.
CASSEYLAASQETQYF
TGTGCCAGCAGTGAATATTTGGCAGCAAGCCAAGAGACCCAGTACTTC
>.|TRBJ1-5|TRBV10-3|TRBD1
CAISEQGAASNQPQHF
TGTGCCATCAGTGAGCAGGGGGCAGCTAGCAATCAGCCCCAGCATTTT
>.|TRBJ1-2|TRBV7-9|TRBD1
CAAGTGNEGYTF
TGTGCAGCCGGGACAGGGAACGAAGGCTACACCTTC
>.|TRBJ2-5|TRBV10-3|.
CATRIGVGQPQETQYF
TGTGCCACAAGGATAGGCGTAGGACAGCCCCAAGAGACCCAGTACTTC
>.|TRBJ1-6|TRBV20-1|.
CSVPPQADYSPLHF
TGCAGTGTCCCGCCGCAGGCAGATTATTCACCCCTCCACTTT
>many|TRBJ2-2|TRBV5-1|.
CASSFGSSNTGELFF
TGCGCCAGCAGCTTCGGTAGCTCGAACACCGGGGAGCTGTTTTTT
>.|TRBJ2-7|TRBV20-1|.
CSAVRQTNEQYF
TGCAGTGCTGTGCGACAGACGAACGAGCAGTACTTC
>many|TRBJ2-2|TRBV5-1|.
CASNFGEYTGELFF
TGCGCCAGCAATTTCGGCGAGTATACCGGGGAGCTGTTTTTT
>.|TRBJ1-5|TRBV5-1|.
CASSQAPGRGNQPQHF
TGCGCCAGCAGCCAAGCGCCGGGGAGGGGCAATCAGCCCCAGCATTTT
>.|TRBJ2-1|TRBV11-2|TRBD2
CASSLTSGKGEQFF
TGTGCCAGCAGCTTAACTAGCGGGAAGGGTGAGCAGTTCTTC
>.|TRBJ1-3|TRBV10-3|.
CATGTGTSGNTIYF
TGTGCCACCGGAACAGGGACCTCTGGAAACACCATATATTTT
>.|TRBJ2-7|TRBV2|.
CASSERAYEQYF
TGTGCCAGCAGTGAAAGGGCCTACGAGCAGTACTTC
>few|TRBJ1-1|TRBV5-4|TRBD1
CASSLESGTGVNTEAFF
TGTGCCAGCAGCTTGGAATCCGGGACAGGGGTGAACACTGAAGCTTTCTTT
>many|TRBJ1-1|TRBV29-1|.
CSVLSGNTEAFF
TGCAGCGTTTTGTCAGGGAACACTGAAGCTTTCTTT
>.|TRBJ2-2|TRBV12-3/TRBV12-4|TRBD2
CASSAAGGRTGELFF
TGTGCCAGCAGTGCGGCGGGAGGGCGCACCGGGGAGCTGTTTTTT
>many|TRBJ2-5|TRBV4-3|TRBD2
CASSQDVPAGGGETQYF
TGCGCCAGCAGCCAAGATGTCCCAGCGGGAGGGGGTGAGACCCAGTACTTC
>.|TRBJ2-5|TRBV2|TRBD1
CASSFDRVRAGEPQYF
TGTGCCAGCAGTTTCGACAGGGTCCGGGCCGGGGAGCCCCAGTACTTC